Following are 12 T cell receptor beta chains from one sample sequenced in a study of Tregs in tolerant kidney transplant recipients (dated by TCRdb to between 2017 and 2020). The sample's time point label, decoded: blood sample drawn before combined kidney and bone marrow transplant. Libraries were made using the immunoSEQ multiplex PCR assay. The table was pulled from immuneACCESS by TCRdb, which kept in-frame rearrangements only. Such tables lose some clones; where checked, under half of the loss comes from unresolved V genes, and the rest has no known cause. The sample profile shows under 85,000 clones; about 88% of them were found once. The top ten constitute about 0.37% of the sample. The sample here was CD4+ T cells from blood, taken before the transplant. Receptors originate from a human donor who received a combined kidney and bone marrow transplant.

V gene TRBV6-5 combines with J gene TRBJ1-3; D ambiguous. This CDR3 is built from 15 residues. Trimming removed 5 bases from V and 1 base from J, with 12 bases in between. Germline assignment: CDR1 MNHEY and CDR2 SVGAGI. The CDR3 reads CASSLNAISGNTIYF. The CDR3 coding sequence is TGTGCCAGCAGTCTCAACGCGATTTCTGGAAACACCATATATTTT.

The V call is TRBV5-1, the J call TRBJ2-3; 13 nucleotides match TRBD2. V trimming: 4 bases; J trimming: 5 bases; junction bases outside the gene matches: 7. Germline V CDR1 and CDR2: SGHRS, YFSETQ. The CDR3 extends over 16 amino acids. The CDR3 protein is CASSPGLAGAVDTQYF. The CDR3 DNA reads TGCGCCAGCAGCCCAGGACTAGCGGGAGCTGTAGATACGCAGTATTTT. Full variable domain (missing parts from reference TRBV5-1 and TRBJ2-3): KAGVTQTPRYLIKTRGQQVTLSCSPISGHRSVSWYQQTPGQGLQFLFEYFSETQRNKGNFPGRFSGRQFSNSRSEMNVSTLELGDSALYLCASSPGLAGAVDTQYFGPGTRLTVL.

This sequence joins TRBV7-2 and TRBJ2-1; D is perhaps TRBD2 (6 bases). The CDR3 is made up of 16 amino acids. Germline lookup yields CDR1 SGHTA and CDR2 FQGNSA. Trimming took off 0 bases at V and 4 bases at J, with 13 bases between the two ends. The CDR3 sequence: CASSLAAGMSYNEQFF. The CDR3 DNA sequence: TGTGCCAGCAGCTTAGCAGCGGGCATGTCGTACAATGAGCAGTTCTTC.

The chain carries TRBV7-7 and TRBJ2-3; TRBD2 matches 10 bases. This CDR3 contains 18 residues. V was pared by 6 bases and J by 0 bases, with 12 bases of the junction left unmatched. Germline V gene data show CDR1 as SSHAT and CDR2 as FNYEAQ (reference sequence). CDR3 sequence reads: CASRTLAGPQNSTDTQYF. The CDR3 DNA reads TGTGCCAGCAGAACACTAGCGGGACCTCAGAATAGCACAGATACGCAGTATTTT. Together with reference TRBV7-7 and TRBJ2-3, the CDR3 gives the full variable domain: GAGVSQSPRYKVTKRGQDVTLRCDPISSHATLYWYQQALGQGPEFLTYFNYEAQPDKSGLPSDRFSAERPEGSISTLTIQRTEQRDSAMYRCASRTLAGPQNSTDTQYFGPGTRLTVL.

The rearrangement links TRBV18 to TRBJ1-5; 8 nucleotides agree with TRBD1. The trim removed 3 bases at V and 6 bases at J, leaving 10 bases unmatched. CDR3 length: 16 amino acids. The germline V gene has CDR1 KGHSH and CDR2 LQKENI. The CDR3 spells CASSPGAGGLGQPQHF. The CDR3 bases are TGTGCCAGCTCACCCGGGGCAGGGGGCTTGGGTCAGCCCCAGCATTTT. Full variable domain (missing parts from reference TRBV18 and TRBJ1-5): NAGVMQNPRHLVRRRGQEARLRCSPMKGHSHVYWYRQLPEEGLKFMVYLQKENIIDESGMPKERFSAEFPKEGPSILRIQQVVRGDSAAYFCASSPGAGGLGQPQHFGDGTRLSIL.

The CDR3 region is CAWSYYRTLNTEAFF. CDR3 DNA: TGTGCCTGGAGTTACTACCGGACTTTGAACACTGAAGCTTTCTTT. The rearrangement links TRBV30 to TRBJ1-1; D is undetermined. Germline CDR1 is GTSNPN and CDR2 is SVGIG (reference sequence). V lost 2 bases and J 0 bases, leaving 13 bases between the germline ends. CDR3 length equals 15 residues.

V usage is TRBV9 and J usage is TRBJ2-2; tentatively, D is TRBD1 (6 bases). The CDR3 runs to 15 residues. Trimming shortened V by 3 bases and J by 4 bases, and 13 bases separated the two germline ends. Germline lookup yields CDR1 SGDLS and CDR2 YYNGEE. This CDR3 reads CASSGGQSPTGELFF. CDR3 nucleotides: TGTGCCAGCAGCGGAGGACAGTCACCCACCGGGGAGCTGTTTTTT.

V usage is TRBV7-2 and J usage is TRBJ2-2; no clear D. CDR3 size: 16 residues. CDR1 and CDR2 from the germline V gene are SGHTA and FQGNSA. Between the trimmed V and J ends, which lost 0 bases and 1 base, there was a span of 9 bases. CDR3 nucleotides: TGTGCCAGCAGCTTAGCGGGTGGGCGGAACACCGGGGAGCTGTTTTTT. As protein: CASSLAGGRNTGELFF.

The chain carries TRBV10-3 and TRBJ2-2; TRBD2 might be the D (7 bases). CDR3 length: 16 amino acids. From germline, CDR1 is ENHRY and CDR2 SYGVKD. The V and J ends lost 6 bases and 0 bases respectively, with 14 bases between them. The CDR3 loop reads CAISGGRSANTGELFF. The CDR3 DNA is TGTGCCATCAGCGGGGGGCGCTCCGCGAACACCGGGGAGCTGTTTTTT.

This clone has just a few counts. The rearrangement joins TRBV28 to TRBJ1-2; 7 positions agree with TRBD1. The ends lost 3 bases at V and 3 bases at J; junction bases unmatched: 7. In germline, CDR1 is MDHEN, CDR2 SYDVKM. CDR3 size: 15 residues. CDR3 bases: TGTGCCAGCAGTTTCATGGACAGGAACTACTATGGCTACACCTTC. Encoded protein: CASSFMDRNYYGYTF.

This clone appeared a single time. The V gene is TRBV30, the J gene TRBJ2-3; D is perhaps TRBD2 (5 bases). In germline, CDR1 is GTSNPN, CDR2 SVGIG (reference sequence). This CDR3 spans 16 amino acids. Trimming left V 1 base short and J 6 bases short, with 20 bases between. As DNA, the CDR3 is TGTGCCTGGAGTGCAGGACTCCCTGGAGCGGAGGATACGCAGTATTTT. Its translation: CAWSAGLPGAEDTQYF.

This chain connects TRBV11-1 to TRBJ2-1, with 8 bases lining up with TRBD2. The germline V gene has CDR1 SGHAT and CDR2 FQDESV (reference sequence). CDR3 length equals 15 residues. V was pared by 5 bases and J by 0 bases, with 3 bases of the junction left unmatched. This CDR3 reads CASSRTSGSYNEQFF. The CDR3 DNA follows: TGTGCCAGCAGCCGAACTAGCGGCTCCTACAATGAGCAGTTCTTC.